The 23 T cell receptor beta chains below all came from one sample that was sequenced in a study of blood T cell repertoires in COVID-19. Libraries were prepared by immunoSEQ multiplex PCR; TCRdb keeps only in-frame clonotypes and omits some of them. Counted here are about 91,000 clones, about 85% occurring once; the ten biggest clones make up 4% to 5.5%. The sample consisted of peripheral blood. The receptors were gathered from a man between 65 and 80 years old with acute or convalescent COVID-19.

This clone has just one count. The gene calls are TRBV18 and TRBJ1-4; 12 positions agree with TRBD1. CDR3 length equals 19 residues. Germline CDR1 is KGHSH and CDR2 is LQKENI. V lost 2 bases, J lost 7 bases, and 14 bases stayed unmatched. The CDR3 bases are TGTGCCAGCTCACCATTATCCGGGACAGGGGGCTTTTTAACTGAAAAACTGTTTTTT. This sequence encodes CASSPLSGTGGFLTEKLFF. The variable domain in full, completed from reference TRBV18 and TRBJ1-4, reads NAGVMQNPRHLVRRRGQEARLRCSPMKGHSHVYWYRQLPEEGLKFMVYLQKENIIDESGMPKERFSAEFPKEGPSILRIQQVVRGDSAAYFCASSPLSGTGGFLTEKLFFGSGTQLSVL.

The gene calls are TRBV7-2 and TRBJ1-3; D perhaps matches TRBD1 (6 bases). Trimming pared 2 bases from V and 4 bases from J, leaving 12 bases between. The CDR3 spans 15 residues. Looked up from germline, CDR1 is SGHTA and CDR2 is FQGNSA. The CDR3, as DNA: TGTGCCAGCAGCTTACGGGGGGCGCGGGGAAACACCATATATTTT. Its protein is CASSLRGARGNTIYF.

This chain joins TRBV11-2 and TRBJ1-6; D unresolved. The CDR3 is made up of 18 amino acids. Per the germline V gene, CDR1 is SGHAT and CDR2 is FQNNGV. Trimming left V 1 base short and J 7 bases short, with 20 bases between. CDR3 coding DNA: TGTGCCAGCAGCTTAGTTAGGTCCGGGAATCGGCTGAATTCACCCCTCCACTTT. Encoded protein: CASSLVRSGNRLNSPLHF.

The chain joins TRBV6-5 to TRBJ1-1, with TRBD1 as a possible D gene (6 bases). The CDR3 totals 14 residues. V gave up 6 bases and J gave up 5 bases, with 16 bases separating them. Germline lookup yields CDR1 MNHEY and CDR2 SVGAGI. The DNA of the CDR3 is TGTGCCAGCAGGTTGACAGGTGGGGCGACTGAAGCTTTCTTT. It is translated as CASRLTGGATEAFF.

CDR3 bases: TGTGCCAGCGACAGGGGGCTGGGCAATGAGCAGTTCTTC. The encoded protein is CASDRGLGNEQFF. V is TRBV7-9 and J is TRBJ2-1; 10 bases line up with TRBD1. The junction had 4 bases not matched to a gene; V was cut back by 8 bases and J by 6 bases. The CDR3 contains 13 residues. From germline, CDR1 is SEHNR and CDR2 FQNEAQ (reference sequence).

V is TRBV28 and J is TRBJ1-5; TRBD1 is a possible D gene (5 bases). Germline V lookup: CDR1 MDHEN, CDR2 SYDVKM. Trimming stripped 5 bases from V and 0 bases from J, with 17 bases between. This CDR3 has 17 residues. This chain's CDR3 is CASSTPAGHPSNQPQHF. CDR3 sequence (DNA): TGTGCCAGCAGTACTCCGGCCGGACACCCTAGCAATCAGCCCCAGCATTTT.

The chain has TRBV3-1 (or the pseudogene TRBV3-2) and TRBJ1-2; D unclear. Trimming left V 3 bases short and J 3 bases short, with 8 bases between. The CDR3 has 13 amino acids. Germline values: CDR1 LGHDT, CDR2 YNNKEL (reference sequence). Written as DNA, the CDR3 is TGTGCCAGCAGCCAGGAGCTTGACTATGGCTACACCTTC. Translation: CASSQELDYGYTF.

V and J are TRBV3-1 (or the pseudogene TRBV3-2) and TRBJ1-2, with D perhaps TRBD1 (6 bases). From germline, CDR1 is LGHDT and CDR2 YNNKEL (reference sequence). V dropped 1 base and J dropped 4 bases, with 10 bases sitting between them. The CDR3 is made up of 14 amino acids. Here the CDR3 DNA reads TGTGCCAGCAGCCAAGGGGGACAAATCTATGGCTACACCTTC. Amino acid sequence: CASSQGGQIYGYTF.

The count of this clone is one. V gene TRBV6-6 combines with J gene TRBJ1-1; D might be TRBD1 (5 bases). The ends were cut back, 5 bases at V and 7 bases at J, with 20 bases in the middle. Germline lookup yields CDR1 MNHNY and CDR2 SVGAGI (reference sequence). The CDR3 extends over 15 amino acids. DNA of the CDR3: TGTGCCAGCAGTGACCCCACGGGCAGGGCCCTTGAAGCTTTCTTT. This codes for CASSDPTGRALEAFF.

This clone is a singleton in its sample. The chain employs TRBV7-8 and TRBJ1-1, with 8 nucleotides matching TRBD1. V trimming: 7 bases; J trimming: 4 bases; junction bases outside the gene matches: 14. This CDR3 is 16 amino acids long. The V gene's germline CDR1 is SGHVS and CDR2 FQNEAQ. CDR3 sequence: CASTLTGDRGGTEAFF. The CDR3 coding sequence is TGTGCCAGCACCCTTACGGGAGACAGGGGAGGCACTGAAGCTTTCTTT.

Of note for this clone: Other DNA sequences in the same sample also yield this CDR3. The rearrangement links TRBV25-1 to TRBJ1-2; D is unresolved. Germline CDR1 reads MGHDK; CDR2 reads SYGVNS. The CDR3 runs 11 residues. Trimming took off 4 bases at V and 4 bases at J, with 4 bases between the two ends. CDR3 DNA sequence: TGTGCCAGCAGTGGCGCCTATGGCTACACCTTC. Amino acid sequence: CASSGAYGYTF.

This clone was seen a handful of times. The CDR3 coding sequence is TGTGCCAGCACTCTGGGACAGAGGATTAACTATGGCTACACCTTC. Translating it yields CASTLGQRINYGYTF. The V call is TRBV28, the J call TRBJ1-2; 7 positions match TRBD1. This CDR3 is 15 amino acids long. J gave up 1 base and V 7 bases, and 9 bases lay outside the gene matches. CDR1 and CDR2 (germline): MDHEN, SYDVKM.

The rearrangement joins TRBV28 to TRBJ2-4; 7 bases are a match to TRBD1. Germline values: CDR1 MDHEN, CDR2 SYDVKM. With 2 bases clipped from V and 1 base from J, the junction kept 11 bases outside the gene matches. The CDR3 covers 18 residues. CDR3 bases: TGTGCCAGCAGTTTACTAAGGCACCCACAGGGGGCCAAAAACATTCAGTACTTC. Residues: CASSLLRHPQGAKNIQYF.

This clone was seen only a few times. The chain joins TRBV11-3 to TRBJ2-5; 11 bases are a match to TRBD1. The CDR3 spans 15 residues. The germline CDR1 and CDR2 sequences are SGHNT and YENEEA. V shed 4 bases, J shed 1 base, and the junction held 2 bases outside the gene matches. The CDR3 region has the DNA TGTGCCAGCAGCTCTGGGACAGGGGGCCAAGAGACCCAGTACTTC. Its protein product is CASSSGTGGQETQYF.

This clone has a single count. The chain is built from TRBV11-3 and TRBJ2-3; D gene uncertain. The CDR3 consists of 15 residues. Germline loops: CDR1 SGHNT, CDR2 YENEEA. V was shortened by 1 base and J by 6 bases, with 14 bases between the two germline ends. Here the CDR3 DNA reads TGTGCCAGCAGCTTAGGATTCTCTAGTGGGGATACGCAGTATTTT. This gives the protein CASSLGFSSGDTQYF.

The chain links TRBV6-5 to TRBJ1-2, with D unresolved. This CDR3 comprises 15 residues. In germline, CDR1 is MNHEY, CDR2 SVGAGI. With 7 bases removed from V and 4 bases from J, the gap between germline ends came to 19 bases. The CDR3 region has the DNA TGTGCCAGCATCCCCTCCCCCGACTCATCCTATGGCTACACCTTC. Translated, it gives CASIPSPDSSYGYTF.

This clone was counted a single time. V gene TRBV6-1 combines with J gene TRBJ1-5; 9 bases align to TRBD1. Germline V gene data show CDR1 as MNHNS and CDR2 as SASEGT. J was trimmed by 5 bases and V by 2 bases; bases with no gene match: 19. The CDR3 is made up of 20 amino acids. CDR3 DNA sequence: TGTGCCAGCAGTGAATCGGAATCTTACAGGGGGCAGGTAACGTATCAGCCCCAGCATTTT. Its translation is CASSESESYRGQVTYQPQHF.

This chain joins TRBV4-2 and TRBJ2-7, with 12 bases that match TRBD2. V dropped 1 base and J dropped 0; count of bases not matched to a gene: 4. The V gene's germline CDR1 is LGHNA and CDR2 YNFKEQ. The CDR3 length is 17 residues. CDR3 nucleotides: TGTGCCAGCAGCCAAGTACTAGCGGGGGGTTCCTCCTACGAGCAGTACTTC. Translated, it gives CASSQVLAGGSSYEQYF.

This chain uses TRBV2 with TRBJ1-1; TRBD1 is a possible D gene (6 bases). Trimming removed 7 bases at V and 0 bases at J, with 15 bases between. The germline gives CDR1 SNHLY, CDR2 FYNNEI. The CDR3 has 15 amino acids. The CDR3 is CASNKGQLLNTEAFF. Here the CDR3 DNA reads TGTGCCAGCAACAAAGGACAGTTACTGAACACTGAAGCTTTCTTT.

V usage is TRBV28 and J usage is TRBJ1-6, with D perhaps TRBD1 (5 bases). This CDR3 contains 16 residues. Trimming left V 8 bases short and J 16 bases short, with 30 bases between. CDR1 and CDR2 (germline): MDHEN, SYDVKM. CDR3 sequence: CASLPQGRPRDQGLHF. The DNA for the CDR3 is TGTGCCAGCCTCCCCCAGGGAAGGCCAAGAGATCAGGGACTCCACTTT.

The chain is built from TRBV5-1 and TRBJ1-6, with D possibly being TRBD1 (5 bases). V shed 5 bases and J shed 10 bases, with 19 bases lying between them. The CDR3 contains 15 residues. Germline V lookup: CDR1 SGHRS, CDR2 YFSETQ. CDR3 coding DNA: TGCGCCAGCAGGAAGGAGCCACAGGTTAGCTCACCCCTCCACTTT. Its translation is CASRKEPQVSSPLHF.

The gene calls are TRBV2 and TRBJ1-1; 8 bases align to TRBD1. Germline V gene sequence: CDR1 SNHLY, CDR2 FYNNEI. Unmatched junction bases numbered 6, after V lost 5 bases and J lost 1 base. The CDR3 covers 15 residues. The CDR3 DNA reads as TGTGCCAGCAGTCTGCGGACAGGGAGGAACACTGAAGCTTTCTTT. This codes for CASSLRTGRNTEAFF.

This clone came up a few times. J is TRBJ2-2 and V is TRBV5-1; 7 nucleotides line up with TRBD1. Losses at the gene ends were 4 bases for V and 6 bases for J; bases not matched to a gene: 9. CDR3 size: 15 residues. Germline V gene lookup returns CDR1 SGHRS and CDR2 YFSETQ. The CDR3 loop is CASSPDRYGSGELFF. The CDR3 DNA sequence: TGCGCCAGCAGCCCGGACAGGTACGGGTCCGGGGAGCTGTTTTTT.